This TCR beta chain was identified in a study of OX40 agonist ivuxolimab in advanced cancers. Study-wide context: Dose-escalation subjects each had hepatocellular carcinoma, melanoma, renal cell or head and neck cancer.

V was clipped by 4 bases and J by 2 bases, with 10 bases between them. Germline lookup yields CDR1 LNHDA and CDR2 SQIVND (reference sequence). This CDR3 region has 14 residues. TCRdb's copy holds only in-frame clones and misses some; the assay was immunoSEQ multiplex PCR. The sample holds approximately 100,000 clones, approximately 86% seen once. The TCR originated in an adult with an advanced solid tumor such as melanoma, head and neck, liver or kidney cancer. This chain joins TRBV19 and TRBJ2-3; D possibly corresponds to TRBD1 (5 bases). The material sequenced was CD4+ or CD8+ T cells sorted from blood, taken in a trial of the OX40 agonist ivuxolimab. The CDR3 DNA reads TGTGCCAGTAGTACGAGGACAAACACAGATACGCAGTATTTT. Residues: CASSTRTNTDTQYF.